A single sample is the source of the 14 T cell receptor beta chains below, sequenced in a study of read filtering for tumor transcriptome and immune sequencing. The library was built from roughly 400 ng RNA with molecular barcoded adaptors for alpha/delta and beta/gamma chains. Each CDR3 protein gets one entry after TCRdb re-called the reads with MiXCR. The table has around 140,000 distinct CDR3 sequences, 13% seen once. Sequencing was carried out using a population of CD138-negative cells sorted from bone marrow. Receptors originate from a donor at least 40 years old with multiple myeloma.

This clonotype was recorded at least ten times. The chain uses TRBV5-1 and TRBJ2-6; D is unresolved. V lost 0 bases to trimming and J lost 8 bases, with 0 bases between them. Germline CDR1 reads SGHRS; CDR2 reads YFSETQ. The CDR3 is 11 amino acids. This CDR3 is CASSLANVLTF. For the CDR3, the DNA is TGCGCCAGCAGCTTGGCCAACGTCCTGACTTTC.

A word on this clonotype: This may be a read error, as it is one base from a much larger clone. The chain joins TRBV3-1 to TRBJ2-2; maybe TRBD2 (6 bases). The CDR3 runs to 14 residues. Germline assignment: CDR1 LGHDT and CDR2 YNNKEL (reference sequence). As DNA, the CDR3 is TGTGCCAGCAGCCAAGGCGCCAACACCGGGGGGCTGTTTTTT. It translates to CASSQGANTGGLFF.

This clonotype was counted many times. This sequence joins TRBV5-1 and TRBJ2-5, with TRBD1 matching 7 bases. Germline CDR1 SGHRS, CDR2 YFSETQ. V lost 0 bases and J lost 4; bases outside the gene matches: 0. The CDR3 is made up of 13 amino acids. CDR3 loop: CASSLDRGETQYF. CDR3 DNA: TGCGCCAGCAGCTTGGACAGGGGAGAGACCCAGTACTTC.

The chain links TRBV7-9 to TRBJ2-5; maybe TRBD1 (6 bases). V dropped 3 bases and J dropped 6 bases, with 11 bases sitting between them. CDR3 length: 13 residues. Germline V gene sequence: CDR1 SEHNR, CDR2 FQNEAQ (reference sequence). The CDR3 nucleotides read TGTGCCAGCAGCTTTAACAGGGAAAAGACCCAGTACTTC. Protein product: CASSFNREKTQYF.

This clonotype appeared many times. V usage is TRBV7-9 and J usage is TRBJ2-5; D unclear. This CDR3 has 14 residues. CDR1 SEHNR and CDR2 FQNEAQ come from the germline V gene (reference sequence). Between the trimmed V and J ends, which lost 1 base and 6 bases, there was a span of 12 bases. The CDR3 spells CASSLVVQLQTQYF. CDR3 in DNA: TGTGCCAGCAGCTTAGTTGTCCAGCTTCAGACCCAGTACTTC.

This clonotype was picked up many times. This rearrangement joins TRBV4-1 to TRBJ1-1; TRBD1 is a possible D gene (5 bases). Trimming shortened V by 1 base and J by 1 base, and 16 bases separated the two germline ends. Germline CDR1 reads MGHRA; CDR2 reads YSYEKL. The CDR3 sequence is 17 residues long. The chain's CDR3 is CASSQGLGLMGNTEAFF. The CDR3 coding sequence is TGCGCCAGCAGCCAAGGTTTGGGGCTTATGGGGAACACTGAAGCTTTCTTT.

This clonotype was seen many times. The chain carries TRBV3-1 and TRBJ2-3; tentative D call: TRBD2 (6 bases). The CDR3 totals 17 residues. V lost 0 bases to trimming and J lost 4 bases, with 17 bases between them. Germline V gives CDR1 LGHDT, CDR2 YNNKEL (reference sequence). CDR3 sequence reads: CASSQDYRGAPPDTQYF. CDR3 nucleotide sequence: TGTGCCAGCAGCCAAGATTATCGCGGGGCCCCCCCAGATACGCAGTATTTT.

This clonotype was found many times. V gene TRBV20-1 combines with J gene TRBJ1-2; no firm D call. The V end lost 1 base, the J end lost 0 bases, and 9 bases lay between the germline ends. CDR1 is DFQATT, CDR2 SNEGSKA, per germline (reference sequence). The CDR3 is 14 amino acids. The CDR3 DNA is TGCAGTGCTAGAGGCCCGATGACTAACTATGGCTACACCTTC. Protein: CSARGPMTNYGYTF.

The genes are TRBV29-1 and TRBJ2-1; D might be TRBD2 (5 bases). This CDR3 comprises 10 residues. Trimming cost V 6 bases and J 7 bases, with 7 bases left between them. Germline-derived CDR1 and CDR2 are SQVTM and ANQGSEA. DNA of the CDR3: TGCAGCGTGCGCGGGAATGAGCAGTTCTTC. Protein: CSVRGNEQFF.

This clonotype has a handful of counts. A much more abundant neighbour one base away suggests this may be a read error. The chain employs TRBV7-3 and TRBJ2-1; D not resolved. The CDR3 sequence is 13 residues long. Per germline, CDR1 SGHTA and CDR2 FQGTGA. The CDR3 protein is CASSLPPFNGQFF. DNA for the CDR3: TGTGCCAGCAGCCTCCCTCCTTTTAATGGGCAGTTCTTC.

This clonotype appeared many times. The V gene is TRBV4-3, the J gene TRBJ2-2; 7 nucleotides line up with TRBD2. This CDR3 comprises 17 residues. Trimming cost V 1 base and J 0 bases; bases outside gene matches: 5. Germline-derived CDR1 and CDR2 are LGHNA and YSLEER. The CDR3 DNA reads TGCGCCAGCAGCCAAGTAGACGGGAGGCCGAACACCGGGGAGCTGTTTTTT. It encodes CASSQVDGRPNTGELFF.

This clonotype was found many times. V is TRBV19 and J is TRBJ1-5; D possibly corresponds to TRBD1 (5 bases). The CDR3 has 16 amino acids. Looked up from germline, CDR1 is LNHDA and CDR2 is SQIVND (reference sequence). V lost 0 bases, J lost 2 bases, and 11 bases lay in between. In DNA form, the CDR3 reads TGTGCCAGTAGTATAGATCGGGGGTTAGGCAATCAGCCCCAGCATTTT. Translated, it gives CASSIDRGLGNQPQHF.

The sample holds a few counts of this clonotype. The rearrangement links TRBV5-1 to TRBJ2-1; the D gene is possibly TRBD2 (5 bases). V lost 4 bases to trimming and J lost 5 bases, with 13 bases between them. The CDR3 is 14 residues long. The V gene's germline CDR1 is SGHRS and CDR2 YFSETQ. Written as DNA, the CDR3 is TGCGCCAGCAGCCTTGGGGAGACCCACAATGAGCAGTTCTTC. Translating gives CASSLGETHNEQFF. The full variable domain, rest sourced from reference TRBV5-1 and TRBJ2-1, is KAGVTQTPRYLIKTRGQQVTLSCSPISGHRSVSWYQQTPGQGLQFLFEYFSETQRNKGNFPGRFSGRQFSNSRSEMNVSTLELGDSALYLCASSLGETHNEQFFGPGTRLTVL.

Remarks on this clonotype: This likely stems from a read error, as it lies one base from a far larger clone. The chain carries TRBV4-3 and TRBJ1-5, with TRBD1 as a possible D gene (5 bases). The ends were cut back, 1 base at V and 6 bases at J, with 13 bases in the middle. The CDR3 runs 15 residues. Germline V gives CDR1 LGHNA, CDR2 YSLEER. CDR3 region: CASSQGGEGSQPQHF. The CDR3 DNA follows: TGCGCCAGCAGCCAAGGAGGTGAGGGGAGTCAGCCCCAGCATTTT.